The rows below give T cell receptor beta chains drawn from one sample of a study of T cells in Graves' hyperthyroidism and ophthalmopathy. MiXCR, applied by TCRdb to the multiplex PCR reads, yields one record per CDR3 protein. The sample lists under 350,000 distinct CDR3 sequences, approximately 15% occurring once. The sample comprised blood. These receptors were obtained from a woman aged 55 to 70 with Graves' ophthalmopathy. Both conserved end residues are part of each CDR3.

v_call,cdr3_length,j_call,cdr3_aa
TRBV6-1,15,TRBJ2-3,CASSWTPGGTDTQYF
TRBV3-1,14,TRBJ2-1,CASSHLAGGNEQFF
TRBV3-1,14,TRBJ1-1,CASSRSGRGSEAFF
TRBV5-5,14,TRBJ2-7,CASSLWTGFYEQYF
TRBV7-8,13,TRBJ1-2,CASSSQDRGGYTF
TRBV2,13,TRBJ2-5,CASMGGLLETQYF
TRBV6-5,15,TRBJ1-2,CASSYNYRTGNGYTF
TRBV4-3,17,TRBJ1-1,CASSQCQGGRVNAEAFF
TRBV7-6,13,TRBJ2-3,CASSPTGWDTQYF
TRBV7-8,14,TRBJ2-7,CASSFSGTTYEQYF
TRBV6-4,17,TRBJ1-6,CASKRDRGRRNPTPLHF
TRBV11-3,13,TRBJ2-2,CASSWLNTGELFF
TRBV5-5,14,TRBJ1-1,CASSIGTGRVEAFF
TRBV24-1,16,TRBJ2-1,CATSDFAGQGYNEQFF
TRBV6-2/TRBV6-3,12,TRBJ1-6,CASTPYGGPLHF
TRBV7-9,14,TRBJ2-1,CASSLTSGINEQFF
TRBV4-1,17,TRBJ2-3,CASSQEAGGRSTDTQYF
TRBV7-8,13,TRBJ1-2,CASSTRDRAGYTF
TRBV28,13,TRBJ1-2,CASSSSGGNGYTF
TRBV9,15,TRBJ2-5,CASSVGQGAPETQYF
TRBV4-1,16,TRBJ2-5,CASSQERGRGGETQYF
TRBV27,14,TRBJ1-1,CASRGVFSNTEAFF
TRBV7-9,16,TRBJ1-3,CASRPTGGGSGNTIYF
TRBV20-1,14,TRBJ2-1,CSARFLAGYNEQFF
TRBV11-2,14,TRBJ2-7,CASSPIAGGGEQYF